Presented here are 26 T cell receptor beta chains from one specimen sequenced in a study of T cells in Graves' hyperthyroidism and ophthalmopathy (dated by TCRdb to between 2019 and 2020). Library preparation was by multiplex PCR. Sequenced on an Illumina HiSeq 2000. Amplification of TCR beta CDR3 regions was carried out from RNA transcripts. A first-round RT-PCR of the TCR CDR3 used the HTBI primer set with the Qiagen OneStep RT-PCR kit. The raw public reads went through TCRdb reprocessing: fastp at Q25, MiXCR clone calling, in-frame beta chains kept. Entries are consolidated by CDR3 protein sequence, retaining the most common genes and DNA. This sample holds about 660,000 distinct CDR3 sequences; 45% were observed only once. Clones ranked in the top ten supply about 7% of the sample. Sequencing used peripheral blood or thyroid tissue (not recorded which). These receptors were taken from an adult man with Graves' disease, either hyperthyroidism or ophthalmopathy (not recorded which).

The chain uses TRBV10-3 and TRBJ1-1; a weak D match, TRBD1 (6 bases). The CDR3 spans 14 residues. Trimming left V 10 bases short and J 6 bases short, with 21 bases between. Germline V lookup: CDR1 ENHRY, CDR2 SYGVKD. CDR3 DNA sequence: TGTGCCACCTTTAGGGCAGGGGCCGACGCTGAAGCTTTCTTT. Translation: CATFRAGADAEAFF.

Only a few counts were recorded for this clonotype. This chain links TRBV7-2 with TRBJ2-7, with 8 bases matching TRBD1. Germline loops: CDR1 SGHTA, CDR2 FQGNSA. Trimming took 5 bases from V and 5 from J; bases not matched to a gene: 14. The CDR3 sequence is 16 residues long. CDR3: CASSQDRPGGENEQYF. In nucleotides, the CDR3 is TGTGCCAGCAGCCAAGATAGGCCAGGGGGCGAGAACGAGCAGTACTTC.

At least ten counts were recorded for this clonotype. The gene calls are TRBV25-1 and TRBJ2-7, with 9 bases identical to TRBD1. CDR1 and CDR2 from the germline V gene are MGHDK and SYGVNS. V shed 2 bases and J 6 bases; nucleotides not matched to a gene: 8. This CDR3 is built from 15 residues. This chain's CDR3 is CASSEVRTGAGEQYF. The CDR3 DNA follows: TGTGCCAGCAGTGAAGTGAGGACAGGGGCGGGCGAGCAGTACTTC.

CDR3 in DNA: TGTGCCAGCAGCTCCACTGCCGGCGAATCTTACGAGCAGTACTTC. Encoded protein: CASSSTAGESYEQYF. The genes are TRBV7-6 and TRBJ2-7; D remains unclear. CDR3 length: 15 residues. The ends were cut back, 4 bases at V and 4 bases at J, with 17 bases in the middle. The germline V gene has CDR1 SGHVS and CDR2 FNYEAQ.

This clonotype was found many times. This rearrangement joins TRBV10-1 to TRBJ1-3; D not resolved. CDR3 size: 13 residues. The V end was cut by 4 bases, the J end by 2 bases, with 6 bases between. Germline-derived CDR1 and CDR2 are WNHNN and SYGVQD (reference sequence). The CDR3 reads CASSVTTGNTIYF. As DNA, the CDR3 is TGCGCCAGCAGTGTGACCACTGGAAACACCATATATTTT.

The chain recombines TRBV11-2 with TRBJ2-7, with D uncertain. CDR3 length equals 15 residues. The V gene's germline CDR1 is SGHAT and CDR2 FQNNGV. Trimming cost V 1 base and J 2 bases, with 12 bases left between them. The DNA for the CDR3 is TGTGCCAGCAGCTTAGGGGCACAAGGACCCTACGAGCAGTACTTC. Translated, it gives CASSLGAQGPYEQYF.

The rearrangement uses TRBV2 and TRBJ2-7, with D perhaps TRBD2 (6 bases). This CDR3 region has 14 residues. The germline V gene encodes CDR1 SNHLY and CDR2 FYNNEI. With 6 bases removed from V and 5 bases from J, the gap between germline ends came to 17 bases. The CDR3 DNA sequence: TGTGCCAGCAGCACATCGGGGGTGGCAGACGAGCAGTACTTC. This sequence encodes CASSTSGVADEQYF.

This chain connects TRBV20-1 to TRBJ2-2; the D gene is possibly TRBD1 (5 bases). The CDR3 is made up of 13 amino acids. Per the germline V gene, CDR1 is DFQATT and CDR2 is SNEGSKA (reference sequence). CDR3 DNA: TGCAGCTTAGCAGGGACGAACACCGGGGAGCTGTTTTTT. Translating gives CSLAGTNTGELFF.

On this clonotype: Being one base from a much bigger clone, this may be a read error. The chain combines TRBV29-1 with TRBJ2-5, with 10 bases identical to TRBD1. The J call may be wrong; the DNA end is better matched by TRBJ2-1. This CDR3 has 16 residues. Germline values: CDR1 SQVTM, CDR2 ANQGSEA. DNA for the CDR3: TGCAGCGTCGACAACTCTAGGACAGGGGGGCGAGAGACCCAGTTCTTC. The encoded protein is CSVDNSRTGGRETQFF.

The chain has TRBV20-1 and TRBJ1-1; D not certain. The CDR3 contains 15 residues. Germline V gene lookup returns CDR1 DFQATT and CDR2 SNEGSKA (reference sequence). V was cut by 0 bases and J by 2 bases, with 13 bases left in between. The CDR3 here is CSARDRSRSNTEAFF. The CDR3 coding sequence is TGCAGTGCTAGAGATCGTAGCAGGAGTAACACTGAAGCTTTCTTT.

Of note for this clonotype: Since a much larger clone is just one base distant, this may be a read error. V is TRBV7-2 and J is TRBJ1-2, with 9 positions matching TRBD1. This CDR3 region has 15 residues. Germline-derived CDR1 and CDR2 are SGHTA and FQGNSA. The V segment lost 7 bases and the J segment 4 bases; nucleotides outside the gene matches: 10. CDR3 protein: CTSTLFPGQGYGYTF. CDR3 coding DNA: TGTACCAGCACCCTCTTCCCGGGACAGGGCTATGGCTACACCTTC. The variable domain in full, completed from reference TRBV7-2 and TRBJ1-2, reads GAGVSQSPSNKVTEKGKDVELRCDPISGHTALYWYRQSLGQGLEFLIYFQGNSAPDKSGLPSDRFSAERTGGSVSTLTIQRTQQEDSAVYLCTSTLFPGQGYGYTFGSGTRLTVV.

This clonotype was seen repeatedly, ten times or more. The chain combines TRBV2 with TRBJ2-7; the match to TRBD2 covers 7 bases. Germline CDR1 reads SNHLY; CDR2 reads FYNNEI. CDR3 length: 13 amino acids. The junction had 6 bases not matched to a gene; V was cut back by 4 bases and J by 6 bases. CDR3 loop: CASSGSPGGEQYF. Here the CDR3 DNA reads TGTGCCAGCAGTGGGTCTCCGGGGGGCGAGCAGTACTTC.

The chain has TRBV7-2 and TRBJ2-7, with D possibly matching TRBD2 (5 bases). Trimming removed 2 bases at V and 5 bases at J, with 13 bases between. Germline lookup yields CDR1 SGHTA and CDR2 FQGNSA. The CDR3 consists of 14 residues. Written as DNA, the CDR3 is TGTGCCAGCAGCTTACGAGGAGAGGGCAACGAGCAGTACTTC. It codes for CASSLRGEGNEQYF.

The table lists this clonotype with many counts. V and J are TRBV2 and TRBJ1-1; D gene uncertain. Deletions cut 4 bases from V and 1 base from J, with 7 bases between. This CDR3 region has 13 residues. Germline CDR1 SNHLY, CDR2 FYNNEI. For the CDR3, the DNA is TGTGCCAGCAGTGGGGCCAGGAACACTGAAGCTTTCTTT. Amino acids: CASSGARNTEAFF.

The chain couples TRBV20-1 to TRBJ1-1; D unresolved. The CDR3 runs 13 residues. Germline CDR1 and CDR2: DFQATT and SNEGSKA (reference sequence). V was shortened by 5 bases and J by 4 bases, with 14 bases between the two germline ends. CDR3 residues: CSADGRATTEAFF. The CDR3 coding sequence is TGCAGTGCTGATGGACGGGCGACCACTGAAGCTTTCTTT.

In DNA form, the CDR3 reads TGTGCCAAAGAGGGAAGAAGGAATTCACCCCTCCACTTT. This codes for CAKEGRRNSPLHF. The chain joins TRBV2 to TRBJ1-6; D not resolved. Germline V CDR1 and CDR2: SNHLY, FYNNEI. V lost 10 bases and J 7 bases, leaving 14 bases between the germline ends. The CDR3 is 13 amino acids.

This sequence joins TRBV7-8 and TRBJ1-2; D remains ambiguous. The germline V gene encodes CDR1 SGHVS and CDR2 FQNEAQ. V was pared by 3 bases and J by 3 bases, with 20 bases between. The CDR3 extends over 17 amino acids. The CDR3 spells CASSFYLGWEEDYGYTF. Here the CDR3 DNA reads TGTGCCAGCAGCTTTTACCTAGGCTGGGAGGAAGACTATGGCTACACCTTC.

The rearrangement joins TRBV7-9 to TRBJ2-5; tentatively, D is TRBD2 (5 bases). V lost 5 bases and J 5 bases, leaving 12 bases between the germline ends. There are 13 residues in the CDR3. The germline V gene has CDR1 SEHNR and CDR2 FQNEAQ (reference sequence). DNA of the CDR3: TGTGCCAGCAGCCCCGGGGTCGGGGAGACCCAGTACTTC. As protein: CASSPGVGETQYF. The variable domain in full, completed from reference TRBV7-9 and TRBJ2-5, reads DTGVSQNPRHKITKRGQNVTFRCDPISEHNRLYWYRQTLGQGPEFLTYFQNEAQLEKSRLLSDRFSAERPKGSFSTLEIQRTEQGDSAMYLCASSPGVGETQYFGPGTRLLVL.

The V gene is TRBV20-1, the J gene TRBJ2-2; 9 positions agree with TRBD2. Unmatched junction bases numbered 9, after V lost 1 base and J lost 6 bases. CDR1 and CDR2 from the germline V gene are DFQATT and SNEGSKA (reference sequence). This CDR3 has 16 amino acids. The CDR3 DNA is TGCAGTGCTAGAGTTCTTGGGACTAGCACTGCCGGGGAGCTGTTTTTT. This codes for CSARVLGTSTAGELFF.

In this sample, this clonotype turned up many times. Sequence at one end of the junction differs from germline and may be a read error. This sequence joins TRBV5-1 and TRBJ2-2, with TRBD2 identical over 8 bases. The CDR3 has 15 amino acids. Germline CDR1 reads SGHRS; CDR2 reads YFSETQ. The CDR3 region has the DNA TGTGCCAGCAGCTTGGCACTAGCGGACACCGGGGAGCTGTTTTTT. This gives the protein CASSLALADTGELFF.

At least ten counts were recorded for this clonotype. The gene calls are TRBV29-1 and TRBJ1-1; D remains ambiguous. V lost 7 bases and J lost 8, with 14 bases in between. The germline gives CDR1 SQVTM, CDR2 ANQGSEA. This CDR3 region has 11 residues. The CDR3 coding sequence is TGCAGCGCTCGACTGGGCAGGGAAGCTTTCTTT. Translated, it gives CSARLGREAFF.

This clonotype was seen a handful of times. This chain uses TRBV6-6 with TRBJ2-7, with 7 bases fitting TRBD2. Looked up from germline, CDR1 is MNHNY and CDR2 is SVGAGI (reference sequence). The V and J ends lost 5 bases and 2 bases, in that order; junction bases with no gene match: 18. The CDR3 consists of 18 residues. The CDR3 DNA reads as TGTGCCAGCAGTGAAGCGGGACTCGCTAATCTACCGACCTACGAGCAGTACTTC. It yields the protein CASSEAGLANLPTYEQYF.

As to this clonotype: The CDR3 does not end in the conserved phenylalanine or tryptophan, so this is likely a read error. The limits of the CDR3 on the DNA are not certain, so only TCRdb's listed CDR3 is given. This chain links TRBV15 with TRBJ1-5. CDR1 is LNHNV and CDR2 is YYDKDF in the germline V gene (reference sequence). The length of the CDR3 is 15 amino acids, counting both ends. CDR3 sequence: CATSRDTNSNQPRPR.

The chain uses TRBV7-6 and TRBJ2-7, with D tentatively TRBD1 (5 bases). CDR1 SGHVS and CDR2 FNYEAQ come from the germline V gene. Deletions cut 0 bases from V and 5 bases from J, with 8 bases between. The CDR3 length is 13 residues. The chain's CDR3 is CASSLAVGDEQYF. In DNA form, the CDR3 reads TGTGCCAGCAGCTTAGCGGTAGGGGACGAGCAGTACTTC.

This clonotype showed up just once. The gene calls are TRBV2 and TRBJ2-5; the D call may be TRBD1 or TRBD2 (6 bases each). The CDR3 spans 13 residues. Germline CDR1 is SNHLY and CDR2 is FYNNEI. Trimming took 5 bases from V and 6 from J, leaving 13 bases between them. The CDR3 is CASSTKGGQTQYF. The CDR3 region has the DNA TGTGCCAGCAGTACAAAGGGGGGACAGACCCAGTACTTC.

This clonotype was seen repeatedly, ten times or more. This chain uses TRBV7-9 with TRBJ2-5; weak D call: TRBD2 (7 bases). The V gene lost 5 bases and the J gene lost 4 bases, with 14 bases spanning the gap. The germline V gene encodes CDR1 SEHNR and CDR2 FQNEAQ (reference sequence). This CDR3 has 14 residues. CDR3 coding DNA: TGTGCCAGCAGCGAGGGGGGGGCACGAGAGACCCAGTACTTC. Amino acid sequence: CASSEGGARETQYF.